Listed here are 17 T cell receptor beta chains from one sample, sequenced in a study of radiotherapy plus CTLA-4 blockade in lung cancer. Method: immunoSEQ multiplex PCR; TCRdb's copy keeps in-frame clones and lacks some. In the table there are about 95,000 clones, 75% to 90% of which are singletons. The sequencing here drew on peripheral blood, taken from a patient treated with radiotherapy plus ipilimumab. These receptors all come from a human donor with non-small cell lung cancer who had a partial response to radiotherapy plus ipilimumab.

The table lists this clone with a count of one. The chain is built from TRBV11-2 and TRBJ2-7; D unclear. This CDR3 has 15 residues. From germline, CDR1 is SGHAT and CDR2 FQNNGV. The V gene lost 6 bases and the J gene lost 2 bases, with 17 bases spanning the gap. The DNA for the CDR3 is TGTGCCAGCAGTTTCACTCCTTCCTCCCCCTACGAGCAGTACTTC. The encoded protein is CASSFTPSSPYEQYF. Supplemented by reference TRBV11-2 and TRBJ2-7, the full variable domain reads EAGVAQSPRYKIIEKRQSVAFWCNPISGHATLYWYQQILGQGPKLLIQFQNNGVVDDSQLPKDRFSAERLKGVDSTLKIQPAKLEDSAVYLCASSFTPSSPYEQYFGPGTRLTVT.

The J gene is TRBJ2-5, the V gene TRBV7-9; D unclear. With 5 bases removed from V and 5 bases from J, the gap between germline ends came to 9 bases. The CDR3 totals 12 residues. Germline V gene sequence: CDR1 SEHNR, CDR2 FQNEAQ (reference sequence). The CDR3 loop is CASSATRETQYF. The CDR3 bases are TGTGCCAGCAGCGCGACGAGGGAGACCCAGTACTTC. Full variable domain (missing parts from reference TRBV7-9 and TRBJ2-5): DTGVSQNPRHKITKRGQNVTFRCDPISEHNRLYWYRQTLGQGPEFLTYFQNEAQLEKSRLLSDRFSAERPKGSFSTLEIQRTEQGDSAMYLCASSATRETQYFGPGTRLLVL.

The chain employs TRBV19 and TRBJ1-1; possibly TRBD1 for D (5 bases). The CDR3 consists of 17 residues. Per the germline V gene, CDR1 is LNHDA and CDR2 is SQIVND (reference sequence). Trimming pared 5 bases from V and 0 bases from J, leaving 19 bases between. The CDR3 DNA reads as TGTGCCAGTAGTCCCCGGGGGAAGGGACGGCTGAACACTGAAGCTTTCTTT. Its translation: CASSPRGKGRLNTEAFF.

This clone was seen a single time. The chain has TRBV11-2 and TRBJ1-2, with D possibly matching TRBD1 (6 bases). The CDR3 is made up of 13 amino acids. CDR1 SGHAT and CDR2 FQNNGV come from the germline V gene. V was shortened by 5 bases and J by 2 bases, with 9 bases between the two germline ends. CDR3 in DNA: TGTGCCAGCAGCGACGACAGGAACTATGGCTACACCTTC. Protein: CASSDDRNYGYTF.

The chain combines TRBV7-3 with TRBJ2-6, with 10 bases that match TRBD1. With V trimmed by 5 bases and J by 2 bases, 6 bases remained unmatched. The CDR3 has 17 amino acids. Germline V CDR1 and CDR2: SGHTA, FQGTGA. CDR3 nucleotides: TGTGCCAGCAGCGCAAGGGACAGGGGAACTGGGGCCAACGTCCTGACTTTC. This gives the protein CASSARDRGTGANVLTF.

The chain employs TRBV25-1 and TRBJ2-6, with 9 bases fitting TRBD1. The trim removed 4 bases at V and 0 bases at J, leaving 7 bases unmatched. The CDR3 has 18 amino acids. Germline V lookup: CDR1 MGHDK, CDR2 SYGVNS. This CDR3 is CASSGVQGALSGANVLTF. For the CDR3, the DNA is TGTGCCAGCAGTGGAGTACAGGGGGCCCTCTCTGGGGCCAACGTCCTGACTTTC.

This rearrangement joins TRBV28 to TRBJ2-4, with D perhaps TRBD1 (7 bases). CDR3 size: 16 residues. The germline V and J ends were trimmed by 2 bases and 0 bases, with 11 bases remaining between them. The germline CDR1 and CDR2 sequences are MDHEN and SYDVKM. The CDR3: CASSLNRGLAKNIQYF. CDR3 coding DNA: TGTGCCAGCAGTTTAAACAGGGGACTAGCCAAAAACATTCAGTACTTC.

This rearrangement joins TRBV5-1 to TRBJ1-4; no reliable D call. The CDR3 consists of 13 residues. Germline values: CDR1 SGHRS, CDR2 YFSETQ. V shed 5 bases and J shed 3 bases, with 8 bases lying between them. The CDR3 DNA follows: TGCGCCAGCAGACGAGGGTCTAATGAAAAACTGTTTTTT. Its translation: CASRRGSNEKLFF.

CDR3: CASSPFLVASGANVLTF. The CDR3 DNA reads as TGTGCCAGCAGCCCCTTTCTGGTAGCCTCTGGGGCCAACGTCCTGACTTTC. The V gene is TRBV5-6, the J gene TRBJ2-6, with no clear D. Germline assignment: CDR1 SGHDT and CDR2 YYEEEE. Trimming pared 4 bases from V and 0 bases from J, leaving 14 bases between. There are 17 residues in the CDR3.

V usage is TRBV5-4 and J usage is TRBJ2-1; 7 positions match TRBD1. CDR3 length: 15 amino acids. V lost 4 bases and J lost 5; bases outside the gene matches: 9. The germline gives CDR1 SGHNT, CDR2 YYREEE (reference sequence). The CDR3 DNA reads as TGTGCCAGCAGCGCCGGATACAGGGGCCACAATGAGCAGTTCTTC. Translation gives CASSAGYRGHNEQFF. Full variable domain (outside the CDR3, taken from reference TRBV5-4 and TRBJ2-1): ETGVTQSPTHLIKTRGQQVTLRCSSQSGHNTVSWYQQALGQGPQFIFQYYREEENGRGNFPPRFSGLQFPNYSSELNVNALELDDSALYLCASSAGYRGHNEQFFGPGTRLTVL.

The rearrangement links TRBV6-5 to TRBJ2-3, with D perhaps TRBD2 (6 bases). Germline values: CDR1 MNHEY, CDR2 SVGAGI. There are 15 residues in the CDR3. The germline V and J ends were trimmed by 2 bases and 2 bases, with 11 bases remaining between them. Here the CDR3 DNA reads TGTGCCAGCAGTTACCCAGCGGGCACCACAGATACGCAGTATTTT. It encodes CASSYPAGTTDTQYF.

A remark on this clone: At one boundary the junction diverges from the germline segment, which might be a read error. The CDR3: CASRIGPLPTGTAEYGYTF. The CDR3 DNA is TGTGCCAGTAGGATAGGCCCCCTACCTACCGGGACAGCCGAATATGGCTACACCTTC. The J gene is TRBJ1-2, the V gene TRBV19, with 7 nucleotides matching TRBD1. The germline gives CDR1 LNHDA, CDR2 SQIVND (reference sequence). The CDR3 spans 19 residues. The variable domain in full, completed from reference TRBV19 and TRBJ1-2, reads DGGITQSPKYLFRKEGQNVTLSCEQNLNHDAMYWYRQDPGQGLRLIYYSQIVNDFQKGDIAEGYSVSREKKESFPLTVTSAQKNPTAFYLCASRIGPLPTGTAEYGYTFGSGTRLTVV.

The chain couples TRBV5-1 to TRBJ2-3, with a possible D match to TRBD1 (6 bases). CDR1 and CDR2 from the germline V gene are SGHRS and YFSETQ. Trimming removed 1 base at V and 0 bases at J, with 12 bases between. CDR3 length: 16 amino acids. This CDR3 is CASSLTSDRSTDTQYF. Written as DNA, the CDR3 is TGCGCCAGCAGCTTGACCTCCGACAGGAGCACAGATACGCAGTATTTT. Full variable domain (remainder filled in from reference TRBV5-1 and TRBJ2-3): KAGVTQTPRYLIKTRGQQVTLSCSPISGHRSVSWYQQTPGQGLQFLFEYFSETQRNKGNFPGRFSGRQFSNSRSEMNVSTLELGDSALYLCASSLTSDRSTDTQYFGPGTRLTVL.

The gene calls are TRBV10-1 and TRBJ1-4; 7 bases are shared with TRBD1. CDR3 length: 13 residues. V shed 0 bases and J 9 bases; nucleotides not matched to a gene: 1. Germline assignment: CDR1 WNHNN and CDR2 SYGVQD (reference sequence). The CDR3 coding sequence is TGCGCCAGCAGTGAGTCGGGACAGCAAAAACTGTTTTTT. It specifies CASSESGQQKLFF.

This clone appeared once. This chain links TRBV5-4 with TRBJ2-1; no reliable D call. This CDR3 is built from 16 residues. The germline V and J ends were trimmed by 0 bases and 4 bases, with 14 bases remaining between them. Germline assignment: CDR1 SGHNT and CDR2 YYREEE (reference sequence). The CDR3 DNA reads TGTGCCAGCAGCTTGGTGGGCAGAGTATCTTACAATGAGCAGTTCTTC. It specifies CASSLVGRVSYNEQFF.

The table lists this clone with a count of one. The chain carries TRBV28 and TRBJ1-6; possibly TRBD1 for D (6 bases). There are 17 residues in the CDR3. CDR1 and CDR2 from the germline V gene are MDHEN and SYDVKM. Trimming took 7 bases from V and 5 from J, leaving 21 bases between them. For the CDR3, the DNA is TGTGCCAGCAAAGTGGGCAGGGAGGGGGATCATAATTCACCCCTCCACTTT. Translating gives CASKVGREGDHNSPLHF.

This clone is a singleton in its sample. This chain links TRBV28 with TRBJ2-7, with 8 bases identical to TRBD1. This CDR3 is built from 13 residues. CDR1 MDHEN and CDR2 SYDVKM come from the germline V gene. The V gene end was trimmed by 7 bases and the J gene end by 3 bases; junction bases not matched to a gene: 5. Here the CDR3 DNA reads TGTGCCAGCAAAGGACAGGGATTCTACGAGCAGTACTTC. Protein: CASKGQGFYEQYF.